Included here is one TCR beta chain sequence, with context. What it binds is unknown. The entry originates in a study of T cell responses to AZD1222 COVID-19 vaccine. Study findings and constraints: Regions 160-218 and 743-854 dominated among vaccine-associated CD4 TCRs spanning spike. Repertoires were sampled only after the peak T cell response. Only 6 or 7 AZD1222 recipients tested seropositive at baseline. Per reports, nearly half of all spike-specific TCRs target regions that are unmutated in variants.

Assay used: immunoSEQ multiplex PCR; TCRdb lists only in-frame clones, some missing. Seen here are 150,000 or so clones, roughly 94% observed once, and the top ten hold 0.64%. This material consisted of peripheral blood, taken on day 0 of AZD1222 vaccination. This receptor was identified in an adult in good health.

CDR3 bases: TGTGCCAGCAGCCCTCGCCAGGGGAAGGGCAATCAGCCCCAGCATTTT. It is translated as CASSPRQGKGNQPQHF. The rearrangement joins TRBV3-1 (or the pseudogene TRBV3-2) to TRBJ1-5, with D possibly matching TRBD1 (6 bases). Germline CDR1 reads LGHDT; CDR2 reads YNNKEL (reference sequence). Trimming took 4 bases from V and 2 from J, leaving 15 bases between them. The CDR3 has 16 amino acids.